This T cell receptor beta chain came from a study of beta chain features in type 1 diabetes. General observations from the study: Individuals with type 1 diabetes displayed fewer insertions and more deletions at VDJ junctions.

Expressed TCRB transcripts were sequenced because the isolated RNA had all been reverse transcribed beforehand. The repertoire was sequenced with immunoSEQ multiplex PCR; TCRdb's copy has only in-frame clones and lacks some. Altogether roughly 610,000 clones are present, around a sixth being singletons, with the ten largest covering around 0.1%. Germline V CDR1 and CDR2: SGHTA, FQGTGA. The CDR3 extends over 14 amino acids. Trimming shortened V by 2 bases and J by 2 bases, and 9 bases separated the two germline ends. A few counts support this clone. What it recognizes is unknown. The receptor's source is a man between 18 and 29 years old in good health. V is TRBV7-3 and J is TRBJ1-1; D unresolved. Specimen: naive CD4+ T cells from blood. DNA for the CDR3: TGTGCCAGCAGCTTAGGTTGGGGTAACACTGAAGCTTTCTTT. Translation gives CASSLGWGNTEAFF.